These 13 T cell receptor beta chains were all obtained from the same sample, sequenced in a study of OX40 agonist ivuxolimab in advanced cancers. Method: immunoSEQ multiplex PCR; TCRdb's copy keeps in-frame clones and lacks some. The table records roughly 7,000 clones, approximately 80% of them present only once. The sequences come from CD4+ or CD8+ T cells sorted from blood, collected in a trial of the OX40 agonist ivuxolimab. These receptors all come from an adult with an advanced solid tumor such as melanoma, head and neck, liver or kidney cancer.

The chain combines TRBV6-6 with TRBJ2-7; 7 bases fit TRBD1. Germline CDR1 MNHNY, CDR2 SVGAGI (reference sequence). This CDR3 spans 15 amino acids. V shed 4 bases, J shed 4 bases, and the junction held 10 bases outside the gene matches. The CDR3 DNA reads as TGTGCCAGCAGTTCCCGCCAGGGGGTTTATTACGAGCAGTACTTC. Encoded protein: CASSSRQGVYYEQYF.

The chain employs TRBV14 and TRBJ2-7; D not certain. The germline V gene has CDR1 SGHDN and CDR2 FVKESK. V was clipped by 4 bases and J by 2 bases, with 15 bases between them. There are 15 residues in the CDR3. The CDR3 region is CASSRDEAIPYEQYF. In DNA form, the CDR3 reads TGTGCCAGCAGCCGCGACGAAGCTATCCCCTACGAGCAGTACTTC.

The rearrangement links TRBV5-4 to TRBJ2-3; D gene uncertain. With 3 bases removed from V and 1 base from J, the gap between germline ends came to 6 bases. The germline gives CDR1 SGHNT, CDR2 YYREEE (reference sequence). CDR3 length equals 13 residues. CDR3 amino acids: CASSSPGTDTQYF. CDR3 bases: TGTGCCAGCAGCTCCCCCGGCACAGATACGCAGTATTTT.

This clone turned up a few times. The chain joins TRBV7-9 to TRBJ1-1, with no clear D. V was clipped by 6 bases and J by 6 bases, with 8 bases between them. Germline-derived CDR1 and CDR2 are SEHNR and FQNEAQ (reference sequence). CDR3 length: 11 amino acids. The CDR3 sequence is CASRRGAEAFF. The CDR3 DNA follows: TGTGCCAGCAGGCGTGGAGCTGAAGCTTTCTTT.

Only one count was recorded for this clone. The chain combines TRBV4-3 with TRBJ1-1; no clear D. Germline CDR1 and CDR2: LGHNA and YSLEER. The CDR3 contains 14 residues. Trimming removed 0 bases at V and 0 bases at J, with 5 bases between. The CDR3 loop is CASSQDTLNTEAFF. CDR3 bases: TGCGCCAGCAGCCAAGACACCTTGAACACTGAAGCTTTCTTT.

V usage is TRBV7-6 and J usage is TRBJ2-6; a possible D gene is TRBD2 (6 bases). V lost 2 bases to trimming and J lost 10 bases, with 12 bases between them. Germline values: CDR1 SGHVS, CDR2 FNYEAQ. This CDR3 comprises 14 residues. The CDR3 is CASSLIGLTNVLTF. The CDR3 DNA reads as TGTGCCAGCAGCTTAATCGGACTAACTAACGTCCTGACTTTC.

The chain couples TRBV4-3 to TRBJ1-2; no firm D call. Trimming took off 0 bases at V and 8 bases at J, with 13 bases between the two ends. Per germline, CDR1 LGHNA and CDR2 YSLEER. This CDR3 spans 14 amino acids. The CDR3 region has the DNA TGCGCCAGCAGCCAAGATTCGGACTTTTCAGGCTACACCTTC. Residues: CASSQDSDFSGYTF.

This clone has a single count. The CDR3 sequence: CASSFTKGNTEAFF. CDR3 coding DNA: TGTGCCAGCAGTTTCACGAAGGGGAACACTGAAGCTTTCTTT. The chain couples TRBV7-9 to TRBJ1-1; D not certain. The CDR3 loop spans 14 amino acids. Germline-derived CDR1 and CDR2 are SEHNR and FQNEAQ (reference sequence). Trimming took off 6 bases at V and 1 base at J, with 12 bases between the two ends.

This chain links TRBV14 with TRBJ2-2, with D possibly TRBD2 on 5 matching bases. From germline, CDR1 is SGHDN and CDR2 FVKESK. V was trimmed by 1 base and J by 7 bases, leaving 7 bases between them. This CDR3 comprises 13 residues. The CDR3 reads CASSQAGSGELFF. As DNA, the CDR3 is TGTGCCAGCAGCCAAGCGGGAAGCGGGGAGCTGTTTTTT.

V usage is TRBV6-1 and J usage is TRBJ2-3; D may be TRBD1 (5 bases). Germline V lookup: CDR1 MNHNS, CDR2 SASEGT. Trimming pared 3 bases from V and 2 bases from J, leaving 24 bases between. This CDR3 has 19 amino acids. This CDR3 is CASSDKGFAGAPTTDTQYF. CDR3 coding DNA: TGTGCCAGCAGTGATAAGGGGTTCGCTGGAGCTCCAACCACAGATACGCAGTATTTT.

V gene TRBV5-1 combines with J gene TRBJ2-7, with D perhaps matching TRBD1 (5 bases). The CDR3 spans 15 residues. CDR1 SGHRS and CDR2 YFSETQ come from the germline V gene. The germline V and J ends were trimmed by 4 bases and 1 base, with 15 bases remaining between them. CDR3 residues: CASSPGDSRSYEQYF. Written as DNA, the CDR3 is TGCGCCAGCAGCCCGGGCGACAGCAGGTCCTACGAGCAGTACTTC.

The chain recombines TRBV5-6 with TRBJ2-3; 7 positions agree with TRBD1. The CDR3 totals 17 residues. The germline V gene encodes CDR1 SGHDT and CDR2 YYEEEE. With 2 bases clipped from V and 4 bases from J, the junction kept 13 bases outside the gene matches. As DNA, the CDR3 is TGTGCCAGCAGCTTAAACCCCCACAGGGGAAGGGCAGATACGCAGTATTTT. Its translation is CASSLNPHRGRADTQYF.

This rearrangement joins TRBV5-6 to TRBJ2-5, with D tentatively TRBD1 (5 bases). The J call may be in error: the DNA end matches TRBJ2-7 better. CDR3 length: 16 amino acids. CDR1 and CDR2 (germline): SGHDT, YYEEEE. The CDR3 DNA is TGTGCCAGCAGCTTGGGACCTGGGAAGGGGACCTACGAGCAGTACTTC. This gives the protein CASSLGPGKGTYEQYF.